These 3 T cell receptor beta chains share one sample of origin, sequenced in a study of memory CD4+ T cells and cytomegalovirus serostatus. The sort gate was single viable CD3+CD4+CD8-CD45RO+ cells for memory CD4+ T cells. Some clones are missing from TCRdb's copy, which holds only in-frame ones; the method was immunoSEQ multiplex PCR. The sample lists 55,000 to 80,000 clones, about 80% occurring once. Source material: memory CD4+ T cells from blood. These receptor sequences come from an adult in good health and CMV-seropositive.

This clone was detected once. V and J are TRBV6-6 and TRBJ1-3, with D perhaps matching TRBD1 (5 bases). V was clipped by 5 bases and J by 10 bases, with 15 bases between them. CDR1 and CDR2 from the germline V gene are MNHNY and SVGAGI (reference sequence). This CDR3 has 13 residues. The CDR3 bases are TGTGCCAGCAGTCCTCGGGACTCTGATACCATATATTTT. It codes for CASSPRDSDTIYF.

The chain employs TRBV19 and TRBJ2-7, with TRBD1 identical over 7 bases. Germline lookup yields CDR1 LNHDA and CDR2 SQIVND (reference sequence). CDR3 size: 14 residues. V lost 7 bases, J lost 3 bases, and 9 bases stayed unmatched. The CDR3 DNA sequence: TGTGCCAGTACCACACAGGGGAGTGGCTACGAGCAGTACTTC. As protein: CASTTQGSGYEQYF. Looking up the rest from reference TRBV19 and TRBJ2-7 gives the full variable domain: DGGITQSPKYLFRKEGQNVTLSCEQNLNHDAMYWYRQDPGQGLRLIYYSQIVNDFQKGDIAEGYSVSREKKESFPLTVTSAQKNPTAFYLCASTTQGSGYEQYFGPGTRLTVT.

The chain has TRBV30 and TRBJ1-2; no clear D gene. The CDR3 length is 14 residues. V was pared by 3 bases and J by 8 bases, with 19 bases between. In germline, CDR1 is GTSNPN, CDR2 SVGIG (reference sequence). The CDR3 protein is CAWSFWGESRGYTF. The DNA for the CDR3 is TGTGCCTGGAGCTTTTGGGGTGAAAGTCGAGGCTACACCTTC.